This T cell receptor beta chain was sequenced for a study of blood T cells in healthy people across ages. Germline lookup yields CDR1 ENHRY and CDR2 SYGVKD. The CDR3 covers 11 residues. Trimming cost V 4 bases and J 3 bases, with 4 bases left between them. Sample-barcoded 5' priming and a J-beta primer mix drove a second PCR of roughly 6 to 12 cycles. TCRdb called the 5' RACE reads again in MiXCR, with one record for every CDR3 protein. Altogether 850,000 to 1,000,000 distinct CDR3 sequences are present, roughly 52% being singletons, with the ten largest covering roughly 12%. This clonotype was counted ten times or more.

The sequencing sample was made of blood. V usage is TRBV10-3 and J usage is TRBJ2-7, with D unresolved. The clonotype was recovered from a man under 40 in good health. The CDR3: CAISGIYEQYF. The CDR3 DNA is TGTGCCATCAGTGGGATCTACGAGCAGTACTTC.